These 10 T cell receptor beta chains were sequenced from one sample in a study of early T cells in non-severe SARS-CoV-2 infection. MiXCR, applied by TCRdb to the 5' RACE reads, yields one record per CDR3 protein. The data show about 19,000 distinct CDR3 sequences, roughly 4.4% seen once. Input material: whole blood. The receptors were gathered from an adult who was a healthcare worker with PCR-confirmed SARS-CoV-2 infection or an uninfected control (not recorded which).

This clonotype came up a few times. This chain connects TRBV6-2 or TRBV6-3 to TRBJ1-1, with D unclear. This CDR3 is 14 amino acids long. Germline values: CDR1 MNHEY, CDR2 SVGEGT. The V end lost 2 bases, the J end lost 5 bases, and 12 bases lay between the germline ends. CDR3 loop: CASSYTELLTEAFF. The CDR3 DNA sequence: TGTGCCAGCAGTTACACTGAACTCCTTACTGAAGCTTTCTTT.

In this sample, this clonotype turned up a few times. One end of the junction is discordant with germline, which a read error may explain. The chain is built from TRBV18 and TRBJ1-1; D is possibly TRBD1 (6 bases). Germline V gene sequence: CDR1 KGHSH, CDR2 LQKENI. CDR3 size: 16 residues. The CDR3, as DNA: TGTGCCAGCTCACCGTTGGGGGCGGTAAAGAACACTGAAGCTTTTTTT. Its translation: CASSPLGAVKNTEAFF.

Many counts were recorded for this clonotype. The chain recombines TRBV9 with TRBJ2-3; D could derive from TRBD1 or TRBD2 (5 bases each). From germline, CDR1 is SGDLS and CDR2 YYNGEE. CDR3 size: 14 residues. V was cut by 0 bases and J by 8 bases, with 13 bases left in between. CDR3 sequence (DNA): TGTGCCAGCAGCGTAGGGGGGAAGTTTGGTACGCAGTATTTT. This encodes CASSVGGKFGTQYF.

This clonotype was counted many times. This chain joins TRBV6-2 or TRBV6-3 and TRBJ2-6; 10 nucleotides line up with TRBD1. J gave up 4 bases and V 8 bases, and 5 bases lay outside the gene matches. Germline CDR1 and CDR2: MNHEY and SVGEGT. The CDR3 runs 15 residues. The CDR3 DNA is TGTGCCAGCGGACAGGGGGTGATCGGGGCCAACGTCCTGACTTTC. Amino acids: CASGQGVIGANVLTF.

This clonotype has ten or more counts. This chain links TRBV6-6 with TRBJ1-1; 10 nucleotides line up with TRBD1. The J segment lost 5 bases and the V segment lost 4 bases, leaving 4 bases of the junction unmatched. Germline values: CDR1 MNHNY, CDR2 SVGAGI (reference sequence). The CDR3 runs 14 residues. The DNA of the CDR3 is TGTGCCAGCAGTTTCGGGACAGGGGTTACTGAAGCTTTCTTT. Protein product: CASSFGTGVTEAFF.

Regarding this clonotype: A much larger clone lies one base from this, so it may be a read error. The chain recombines TRBV12-3 or TRBV12-4 with TRBJ1-1, with no clear D. The CDR3 has 13 amino acids. The DNA for the CDR3 is TGTGCCAGCGGCGGTCAGCCGAACTCTGAAGCTTTCTTT. The encoded protein is CASGGQPNSEAFF.

This clonotype was observed many times. The rearrangement joins TRBV5-1 to TRBJ2-3; no clear D gene. This CDR3 contains 12 residues. Trimming stripped 2 bases from V and 6 bases from J, with 7 bases between. CDR1 and CDR2 from the germline V gene are SGHRS and YFSETQ. CDR3 protein: CASSLVRDTQYF. DNA for the CDR3: TGCGCCAGCAGCTTAGTACGGGATACGCAGTATTTT.

This clonotype has ten or more counts. The V and J genes are TRBV7-3 and TRBJ2-2; D remains unclear. Germline CDR1 SGHTA, CDR2 FQGTGA. Trimming removed 0 bases at V and 10 bases at J, with 9 bases between. This CDR3 spans 13 amino acids. The CDR3: CASSLTFGEELFF. The CDR3 DNA reads TGTGCCAGCAGCTTAACGTTCGGAGAGGAGCTGTTTTTT.

This clonotype was observed many times. The chain combines TRBV30 with TRBJ2-2; maybe TRBD2 (6 bases). The CDR3 runs to 15 residues. Trimming pared 5 bases from V and 5 bases from J, leaving 18 bases between. Looked up from germline, CDR1 is GTSNPN and CDR2 is SVGIG (reference sequence). CDR3 amino acids: CAWSYAREDTGELFF. Written as DNA, the CDR3 is TGTGCCTGGTCGTACGCCAGGGAGGATACCGGGGAGCTGTTTTTT.

In this sample, this clonotype turned up many times. CDR3 sequence reads: CASSPQPEGAKNIQYF. The CDR3 DNA reads TGTGCCAGCAGCCCCCAACCCGAAGGAGCCAAAAACATTCAGTACTTC. V is TRBV11-2 and J is TRBJ2-4; D is undetermined. The germline V gene has CDR1 SGHAT and CDR2 FQNNGV. This CDR3 has 16 residues. The V end was cut by 5 bases, the J end by 0 bases, with 14 bases between. The full variable domain, rest sourced from reference TRBV11-2 and TRBJ2-4, is EAGVAQSPRYKIIEKRQSVAFWCNPISGHATLYWYQQILGQGPKLLIQFQNNGVVDDSQLPKDRFSAERLKGVDSTLKIQPAKLEDSAVYLCASSPQPEGAKNIQYFGAGTRLSVL.